This T cell receptor (beta chain) emerged from a study of blood T cell repertoires in COVID-19. Study-wide context: COVID-19 samples from acute and convalescent phases originated in the United States, Italy and Spain.

The method was immunoSEQ multiplex PCR; TCRdb's version includes in-frame clones alone and lacks a portion of them. The sample carries around 190,000 clones, approximately 86% recorded once. The CDR3 is 14 residues long. Deletions cut 7 bases from V and 8 bases from J, with 20 bases between. The germline V gene encodes CDR1 MDHEN and CDR2 SYDVKM. This TCR was recovered from a middle-aged man with active or convalescent COVID-19. Sequencing used peripheral blood. This chain links TRBV28 with TRBJ1-2, with unresolved D. CDR3 amino acids: CASTQREKFRGYTF. CDR3 DNA sequence: TGTGCCAGCACCCAACGAGAAAAGTTTCGGGGCTACACCTTC.